This TCR beta chain came from a study of shared clonotypes between healthy human individuals. Across the whole study: Serving as donors were two women and three men, whose ages spanned 18 to 49.

Study results and caveats: Clonotypes not shared had lower generation probabilities than those common to all four donors. Estimated richness was generally greater in naive than memory subsets. The low donor count limited represented genetic and exposure-history diversity.

Sequencing was performed with immunoSEQ multiplex PCR; in TCRdb, only in-frame clones are kept and a portion is missing. The data show roughly 2.1 million clones, about 92% seen once. It was CD45RO-negative cells, positively selected for CCR7, that made up naive CD8 cells, with terminally differentiated effector memory CD45RA+ cells excluded. J was trimmed by 5 bases and V by 2 bases; bases with no gene match: 2. This CDR3 comprises 14 residues. From germline, CDR1 is MGHRA and CDR2 YSYEKL. As to this clone: Its antigen is unknown.

Source material: naive CD8+ T cells from PBMCs. The receptor was derived from a man younger than 35 in good health. Some clones in this sample may be carry-over from other donors' samples. The V call is TRBV4-1, the J call TRBJ2-1; TRBD1 matches 8 bases. The CDR3, as DNA: TGCGCCAGCAGCCAACAGGGGGCACACAATGAGCAGTTCTTC. Residues: CASSQQGAHNEQFF.